This TCR beta chain was recorded in a study of response to subunit inactivated influenza vaccine. Study findings and constraints: The authors suggested that few new T cells are recruited per seasonal influenza vaccination.

About this clonotype: The antigen is not known.

CDR1 is KGHDR and CDR2 is SFDVKD in the germline V gene. With 5 bases removed from V and 0 bases from J, the gap between germline ends came to 10 bases. The CDR3 runs 15 residues. A single record per CDR3 protein comes from TCRdb applying MiXCR to the RT-PCR reads. The sample shows a few hundred thousand distinct CDR3 sequences, approximately 15% of them seen only once. The genes are TRBV24-1 and TRBJ2-1; D is perhaps TRBD1 (5 bases). Sequences were derived from PBMCs from blood, sampled about 11 days after vaccination. The receptor comes from a man aged 50 to 59 who received an inactivated influenza vaccine. This CDR3 reads CATSGTRSSYNEQFF. The CDR3 DNA sequence: TGTGCCACCAGTGGGACACGGAGCTCCTACAATGAGCAGTTCTTC.